This T cell receptor (beta chain) is drawn from a study of T cell responses to AZD1222 COVID-19 vaccine. Study-wide points: Baseline testing showed seropositivity in only six AZD1222 recipients. Repertoires were collected only later (after the peak T cell response had occurred). Recipients of two AZD1222 doses showed rising Spike-specific TCR breadth and depth. Regions 160-218 and 743-854 dominated among vaccine-associated CD4 TCRs spanning spike.

As concerns this clone: What it binds is not known.

Here immunoSEQ multiplex PCR was the method, and the copy in TCRdb shows in-frame clones only, minus some. The sample lists roughly 100,000 clones; approximately 91% were seen once. The V and J ends lost 2 bases and 4 bases, in that order; junction bases with no gene match: 2. The CDR3 runs 15 residues. Germline lookup yields CDR1 MNHNS and CDR2 SASEGT. The sample here was peripheral blood, taken on day 0 of AZD1222 vaccination. This clonotype was obtained from an adult in good health. The V gene is TRBV6-1, the J gene TRBJ1-6, with 7 bases lining up with TRBD1. In DNA form, the CDR3 reads TGTGCCAGCAGTGAAATGGGACAGTATAATTCACCCCTCCACTTT. Encoded protein: CASSEMGQYNSPLHF.